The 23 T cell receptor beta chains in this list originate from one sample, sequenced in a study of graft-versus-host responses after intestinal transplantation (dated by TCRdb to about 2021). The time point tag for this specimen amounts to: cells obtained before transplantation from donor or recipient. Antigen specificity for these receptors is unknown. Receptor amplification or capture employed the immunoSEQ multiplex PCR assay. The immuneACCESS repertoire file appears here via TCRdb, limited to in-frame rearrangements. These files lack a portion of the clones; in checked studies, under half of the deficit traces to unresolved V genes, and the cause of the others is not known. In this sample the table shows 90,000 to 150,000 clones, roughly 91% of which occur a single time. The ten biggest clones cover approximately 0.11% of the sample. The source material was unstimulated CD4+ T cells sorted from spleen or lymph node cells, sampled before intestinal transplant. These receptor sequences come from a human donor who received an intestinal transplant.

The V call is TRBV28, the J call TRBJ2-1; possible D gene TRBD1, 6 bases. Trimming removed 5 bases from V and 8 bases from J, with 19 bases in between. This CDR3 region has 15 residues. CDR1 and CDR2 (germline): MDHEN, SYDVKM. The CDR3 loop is CASSLRDIGHHEQFF. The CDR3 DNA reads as TGTGCCAGCAGTCTCCGGGACATAGGGCATCATGAGCAGTTCTTC.

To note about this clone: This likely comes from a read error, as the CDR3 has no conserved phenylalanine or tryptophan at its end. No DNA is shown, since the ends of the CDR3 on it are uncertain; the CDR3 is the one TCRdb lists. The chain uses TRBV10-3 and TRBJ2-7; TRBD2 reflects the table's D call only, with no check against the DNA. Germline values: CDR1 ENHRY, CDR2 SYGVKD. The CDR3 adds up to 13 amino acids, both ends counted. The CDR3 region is CAISDGMLAGPLL.

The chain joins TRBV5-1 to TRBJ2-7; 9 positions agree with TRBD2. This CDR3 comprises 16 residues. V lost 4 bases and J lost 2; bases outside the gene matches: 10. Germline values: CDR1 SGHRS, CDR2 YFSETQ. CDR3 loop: CASSPGASGVAYEQYF. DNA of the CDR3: TGCGCCAGCAGCCCCGGGGCTAGCGGGGTGGCCTACGAGCAGTACTTC.

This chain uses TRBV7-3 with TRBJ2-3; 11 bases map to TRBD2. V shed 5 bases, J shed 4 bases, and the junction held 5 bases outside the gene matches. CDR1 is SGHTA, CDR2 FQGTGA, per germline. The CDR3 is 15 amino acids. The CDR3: CASSISGRAADTQYF. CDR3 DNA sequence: TGTGCCAGCAGCATTAGCGGGAGGGCGGCAGATACGCAGTATTTT.

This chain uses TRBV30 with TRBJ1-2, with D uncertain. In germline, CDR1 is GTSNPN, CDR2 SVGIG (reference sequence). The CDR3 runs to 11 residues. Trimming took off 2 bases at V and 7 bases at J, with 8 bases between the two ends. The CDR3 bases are TGTGCCTGGAGTCGTATGGGTGGCTACACCTTC. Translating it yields CAWSRMGGYTF.

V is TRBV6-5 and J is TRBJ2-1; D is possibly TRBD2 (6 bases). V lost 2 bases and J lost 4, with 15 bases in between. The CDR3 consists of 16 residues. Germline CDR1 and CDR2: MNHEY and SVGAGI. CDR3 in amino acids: CASSYGWRGGYNEQFF. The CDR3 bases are TGTGCCAGCAGTTACGGTTGGAGGGGCGGGTACAATGAGCAGTTCTTC.

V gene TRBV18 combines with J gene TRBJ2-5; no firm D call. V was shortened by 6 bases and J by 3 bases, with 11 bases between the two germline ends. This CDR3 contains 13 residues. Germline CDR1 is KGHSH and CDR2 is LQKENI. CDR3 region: CASSPALKETQYF. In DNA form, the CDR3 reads TGTGCCAGCTCCCCAGCCCTCAAAGAGACCCAGTACTTC.

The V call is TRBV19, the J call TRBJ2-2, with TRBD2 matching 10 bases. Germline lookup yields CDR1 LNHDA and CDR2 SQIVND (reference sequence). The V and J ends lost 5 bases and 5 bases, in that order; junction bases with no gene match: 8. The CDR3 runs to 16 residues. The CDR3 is CASSSVAGGLTGELFF. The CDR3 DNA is TGTGCCAGTAGTTCCGTAGCGGGAGGCCTAACCGGGGAGCTGTTTTTT.

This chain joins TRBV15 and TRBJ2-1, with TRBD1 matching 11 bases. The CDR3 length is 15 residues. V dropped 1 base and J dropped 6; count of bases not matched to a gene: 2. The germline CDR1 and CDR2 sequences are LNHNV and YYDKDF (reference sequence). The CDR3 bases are TGTGCCACCAGCAGAGGCGGGACAGGGGGCAATGAGCAGTTCTTC. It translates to CATSRGGTGGNEQFF.

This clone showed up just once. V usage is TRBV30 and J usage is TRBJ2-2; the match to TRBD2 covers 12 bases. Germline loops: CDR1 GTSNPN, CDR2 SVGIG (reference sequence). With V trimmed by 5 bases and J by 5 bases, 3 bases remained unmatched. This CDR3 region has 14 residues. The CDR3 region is CAWATSGRTGELFF. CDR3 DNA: TGTGCCTGGGCGACTAGCGGGAGAACCGGGGAGCTGTTTTTT.

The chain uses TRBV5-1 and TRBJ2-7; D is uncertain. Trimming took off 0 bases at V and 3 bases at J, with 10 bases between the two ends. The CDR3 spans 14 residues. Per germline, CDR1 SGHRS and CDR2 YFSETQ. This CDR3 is CASSLGQAYYEQYF. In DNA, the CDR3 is TGCGCCAGCAGCTTGGGGCAGGCCTACTACGAGCAGTACTTC.

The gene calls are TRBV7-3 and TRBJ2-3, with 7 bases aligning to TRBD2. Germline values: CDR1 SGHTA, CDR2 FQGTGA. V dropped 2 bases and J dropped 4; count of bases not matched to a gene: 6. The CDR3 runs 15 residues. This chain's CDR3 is CASSLRGSNPDTQYF. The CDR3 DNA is TGTGCCAGCAGCTTACGCGGGAGCAACCCAGATACGCAGTATTTT.

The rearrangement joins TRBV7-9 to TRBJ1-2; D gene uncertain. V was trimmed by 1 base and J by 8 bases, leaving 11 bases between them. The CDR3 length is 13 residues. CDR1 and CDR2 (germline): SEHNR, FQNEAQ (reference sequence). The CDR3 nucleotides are TGTGCCAGCAGCTTAGTCTCCTCGAAAGGCTACACCTTC. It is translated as CASSLVSSKGYTF.

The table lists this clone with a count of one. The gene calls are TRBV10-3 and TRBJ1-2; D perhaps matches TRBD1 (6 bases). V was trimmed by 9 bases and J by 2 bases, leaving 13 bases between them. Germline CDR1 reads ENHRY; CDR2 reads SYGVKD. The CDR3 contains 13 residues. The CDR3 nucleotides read TGTGCCATTAGGACAGCCTTGAACTATGGCTACACCTTC. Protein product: CAIRTALNYGYTF.

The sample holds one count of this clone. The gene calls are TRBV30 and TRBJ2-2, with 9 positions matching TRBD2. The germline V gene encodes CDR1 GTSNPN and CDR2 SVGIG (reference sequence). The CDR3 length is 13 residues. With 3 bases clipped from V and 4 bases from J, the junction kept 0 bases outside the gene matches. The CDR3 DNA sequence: TGTGCCTGGAGGCGGGGGGGCACCGGGGAGCTGTTTTTT. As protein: CAWRRGGTGELFF.

This CDR3 is CASSLGGKGYQPQHF. In nucleotides, the CDR3 is TGTGCCAGCAGTTTAGGGGGTAAAGGGTATCAGCCCCAGCATTTT. The V call is TRBV28, the J call TRBJ1-5; D possibly corresponds to TRBD1 (5 bases). There are 15 residues in the CDR3. Germline CDR1 and CDR2: MDHEN and SYDVKM. V lost 2 bases to trimming and J lost 5 bases, with 13 bases between them.

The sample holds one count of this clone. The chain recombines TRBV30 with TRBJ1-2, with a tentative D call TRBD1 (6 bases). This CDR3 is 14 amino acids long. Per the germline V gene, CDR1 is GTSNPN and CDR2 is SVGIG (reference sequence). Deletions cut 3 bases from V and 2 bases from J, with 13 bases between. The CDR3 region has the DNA TGTGCCTGGAGGGCGGACAGACTGAACTATGGCTACACCTTC. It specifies CAWRADRLNYGYTF.

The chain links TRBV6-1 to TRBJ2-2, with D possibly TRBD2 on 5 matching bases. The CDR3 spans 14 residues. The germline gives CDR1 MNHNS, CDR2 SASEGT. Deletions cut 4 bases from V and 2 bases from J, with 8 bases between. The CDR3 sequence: CASSARGNTGELFF. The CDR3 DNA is TGTGCCAGCAGTGCCCGGGGTAACACCGGGGAGCTGTTTTTT.

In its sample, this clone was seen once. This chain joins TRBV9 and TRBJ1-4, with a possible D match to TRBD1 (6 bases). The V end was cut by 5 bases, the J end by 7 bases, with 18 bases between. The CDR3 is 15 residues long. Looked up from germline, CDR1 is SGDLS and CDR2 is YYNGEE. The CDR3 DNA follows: TGTGCCAGCAGTAGGGGGGCAGGGATATCTGAAAAACTGTTTTTT. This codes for CASSRGAGISEKLFF.

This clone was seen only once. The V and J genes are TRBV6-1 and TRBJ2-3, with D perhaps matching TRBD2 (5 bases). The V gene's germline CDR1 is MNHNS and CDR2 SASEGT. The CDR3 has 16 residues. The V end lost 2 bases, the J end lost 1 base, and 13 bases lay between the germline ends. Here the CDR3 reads CASSELGVWGTDTQYF. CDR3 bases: TGTGCCAGCAGTGAACTCGGGGTTTGGGGCACAGATACGCAGTATTTT.

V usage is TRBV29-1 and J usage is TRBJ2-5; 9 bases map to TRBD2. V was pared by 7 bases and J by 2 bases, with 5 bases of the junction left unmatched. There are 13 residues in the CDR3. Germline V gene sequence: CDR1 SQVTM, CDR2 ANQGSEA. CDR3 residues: CSELAGAQETQYF. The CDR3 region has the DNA TGCAGCGAACTAGCGGGCGCGCAAGAGACCCAGTACTTC.

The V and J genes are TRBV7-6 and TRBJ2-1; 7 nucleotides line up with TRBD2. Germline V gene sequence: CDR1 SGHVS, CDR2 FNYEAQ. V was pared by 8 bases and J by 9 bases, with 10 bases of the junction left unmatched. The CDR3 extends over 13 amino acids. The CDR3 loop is CASRPGGSSEQFF. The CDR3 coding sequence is TGTGCCAGCCGCCCGGGGGGTAGTAGTGAGCAGTTCTTC.

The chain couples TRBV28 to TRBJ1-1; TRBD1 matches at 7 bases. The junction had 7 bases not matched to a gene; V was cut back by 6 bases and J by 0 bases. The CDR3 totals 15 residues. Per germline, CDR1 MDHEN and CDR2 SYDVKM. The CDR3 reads CASRYYGQVNTEAFF. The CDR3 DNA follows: TGTGCCAGCAGATATTACGGACAGGTGAACACTGAAGCTTTCTTT.